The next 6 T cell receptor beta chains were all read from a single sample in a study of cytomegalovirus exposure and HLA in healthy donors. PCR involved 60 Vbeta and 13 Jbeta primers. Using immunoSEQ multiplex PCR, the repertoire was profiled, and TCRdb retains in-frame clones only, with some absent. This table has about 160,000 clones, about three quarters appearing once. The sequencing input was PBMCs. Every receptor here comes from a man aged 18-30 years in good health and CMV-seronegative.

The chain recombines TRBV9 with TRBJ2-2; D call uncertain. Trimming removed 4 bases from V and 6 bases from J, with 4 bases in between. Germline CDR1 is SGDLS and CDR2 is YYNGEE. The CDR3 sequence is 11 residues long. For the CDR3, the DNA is TGTGCCAGCAGCCTCGCCGGGGAGCTGTTTTTT. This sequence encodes CASSLAGELFF.

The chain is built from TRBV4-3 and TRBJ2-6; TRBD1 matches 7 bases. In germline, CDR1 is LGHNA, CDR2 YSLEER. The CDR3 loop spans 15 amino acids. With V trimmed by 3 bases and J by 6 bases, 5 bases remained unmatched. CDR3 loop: CASSHRQGEANVLTF. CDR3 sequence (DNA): TGCGCCAGCAGCCACAGACAGGGAGAGGCCAACGTCCTGACTTTC.

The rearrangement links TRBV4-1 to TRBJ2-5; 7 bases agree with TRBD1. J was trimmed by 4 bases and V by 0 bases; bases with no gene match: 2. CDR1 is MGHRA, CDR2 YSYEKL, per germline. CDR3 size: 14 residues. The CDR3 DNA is TGCGCCAGCAGCCAAGACCGACAGGGAGAGACCCAGTACTTC. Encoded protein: CASSQDRQGETQYF.

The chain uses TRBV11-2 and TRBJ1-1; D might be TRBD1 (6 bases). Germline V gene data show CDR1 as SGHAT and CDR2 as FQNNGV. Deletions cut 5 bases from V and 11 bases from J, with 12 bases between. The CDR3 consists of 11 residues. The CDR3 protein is CASSQTGYAFF. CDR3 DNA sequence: TGTGCCAGCAGCCAAACAGGGTATGCTTTCTTT.

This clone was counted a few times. Here the CDR3 reads CASSPPGQSYEQYF. In DNA, the CDR3 is TGTGCCAGCTCACCACCGGGACAGTCCTACGAGCAGTACTTC. The rearrangement links TRBV18 to TRBJ2-7; 7 nucleotides line up with TRBD1. Germline CDR1 reads KGHSH; CDR2 reads LQKENI. The length of the CDR3 is 14 residues. V shed 0 bases and J 1 base; nucleotides not matched to a gene: 0.

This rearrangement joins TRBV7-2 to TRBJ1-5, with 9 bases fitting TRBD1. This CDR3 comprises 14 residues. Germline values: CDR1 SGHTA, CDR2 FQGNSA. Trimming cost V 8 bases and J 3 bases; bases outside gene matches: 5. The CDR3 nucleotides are TGTGCCAGCGGGACAGGGTCCTTCAATCAGCCCCAGCATTTT. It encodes CASGTGSFNQPQHF.